The next 28 T cell receptor beta chains were all read from a single sample in a study of cytomegalovirus exposure and HLA in healthy donors. The PCR was carried out with 60 Vbeta primers and 13 Jbeta primers. Only in-frame clones appear in the TCRdb table, and some are missing; sequencing was by immunoSEQ multiplex PCR. The sample holds 200,000 to 250,000 clones; approximately 78% are singletons and the top ten take 3.5% to 4%. The specimen sequenced was PBMCs. All receptors derive from a male donor in good health and CMV-seronegative.

The CDR3 loop reads CASSVHRGSNYGYTF. DNA for the CDR3: TGTGCCAGCAGTGTACACAGGGGGTCCAACTATGGCTACACCTTC. The chain joins TRBV28 to TRBJ1-2; TRBD1 agrees at 8 bases. Losses at the gene ends were 5 bases for V and 2 bases for J; bases not matched to a gene: 7. The germline V gene has CDR1 MDHEN and CDR2 SYDVKM. This CDR3 region has 15 residues.

This clone was counted between two and nine times. The rearrangement joins TRBV2 to TRBJ2-7, with D possibly matching TRBD2 (5 bases). The CDR3 totals 14 residues. V dropped 3 bases and J dropped 0 bases, with 9 bases sitting between them. Germline V gene data show CDR1 as SNHLY and CDR2 as FYNNEI. The CDR3 region is CASSDGLNSYEQYF. The CDR3 nucleotides read TGTGCCAGCAGTGATGGACTGAACTCCTACGAGCAGTACTTC.

The chain joins TRBV6-1 to TRBJ2-7; D is ambiguous. The CDR3 consists of 11 residues. Germline CDR1 MNHNS, CDR2 SASEGT. V shed 6 bases and J shed 4 bases, with 7 bases lying between them. The CDR3 loop reads CASSELYEQYF. CDR3 DNA sequence: TGTGCCAGCAGCGAACTATACGAGCAGTACTTC.

The chain uses TRBV7-3 and TRBJ2-1, with a possible D match to TRBD1 (5 bases). CDR1 SGHTA and CDR2 FQGTGA come from the germline V gene. The CDR3 loop spans 14 amino acids. V lost 0 bases and J 12 bases, leaving 15 bases between the germline ends. CDR3 in DNA: TGTGCCAGCAGCTTAACGACCGACAGAATAGGGCAGTTCTTC. The encoded protein is CASSLTTDRIGQFF.

J is TRBJ2-1 and V is TRBV7-9; a weak D match, TRBD2 (5 bases). The CDR3 consists of 14 residues. V lost 8 bases and J 0 bases, leaving 11 bases between the germline ends. Germline CDR1 reads SEHNR; CDR2 reads FQNEAQ (reference sequence). CDR3 region: CASLTGSSYNEQFF. Here the CDR3 DNA reads TGTGCCAGCCTGACGGGAAGCTCCTACAATGAGCAGTTCTTC.

This chain links TRBV10-1 with TRBJ2-1; 7 nucleotides line up with TRBD2. Germline V gene data show CDR1 as WNHNN and CDR2 as SYGVQD (reference sequence). The CDR3 length is 12 residues. V shed 3 bases and J 13 bases; nucleotides not matched to a gene: 6. The CDR3 DNA reads TGCGCCAGCAGTGAATCTAGCGGCCTACAGTTCTTC. It encodes CASSESSGLQFF.

CDR3 loop: CASRGQGVIPAFF. In DNA, the CDR3 is TGTGCCAGCAGGGGACAGGGGGTGATTCCGGCTTTCTTT. This chain joins TRBV2 and TRBJ1-1; the match to TRBD1 covers 11 bases. The V gene end was trimmed by 6 bases and the J gene end by 11 bases; junction bases not matched to a gene: 8. The length of the CDR3 is 13 residues. CDR1 is SNHLY and CDR2 is FYNNEI in the germline V gene.

The J gene is TRBJ1-3, the V gene TRBV5-1, with 9 bases matching TRBD1. J lost 4 bases, V lost 0 bases, and 8 bases had no gene match. This CDR3 comprises 17 residues. In germline, CDR1 is SGHRS, CDR2 YFSETQ. CDR3: CASSLARVGQGGNTIYF. In DNA form, the CDR3 reads TGCGCCAGCAGCTTGGCTCGCGTGGGACAGGGCGGAAACACCATATATTTT.

The V call is TRBV19, the J call TRBJ2-3, with TRBD1 matching 8 bases. Germline-derived CDR1 and CDR2 are LNHDA and SQIVND (reference sequence). Trimming removed 5 bases from V and 4 bases from J; junction bases left unmatched: 11. The CDR3 sequence is 16 residues long. CDR3 protein: CASSGRTGGTADTQYF. In DNA, the CDR3 is TGTGCCAGTAGTGGACGAACAGGGGGGACGGCAGATACGCAGTATTTT.

The V gene is TRBV2, the J gene TRBJ2-3; 8 bases align to TRBD2. The J segment lost 5 bases and the V segment lost 4 bases, leaving 8 bases of the junction unmatched. Germline CDR1 reads SNHLY; CDR2 reads FYNNEI. The CDR3 extends over 15 amino acids. CDR3 DNA: TGTGCCAGCAGTGGGGAAGCGGGAGAGGGAGATACGCAGTATTTT. It is translated as CASSGEAGEGDTQYF.

This clone was recorded a few times. The rearrangement uses TRBV27 and TRBJ2-7, with a possible D match to TRBD1 (5 bases). The CDR3 is 14 amino acids. V shed 8 bases and J shed 4 bases, with 18 bases lying between them. Looked up from germline, CDR1 is MNHEY and CDR2 is SMNVEV (reference sequence). CDR3 protein: CASRFGATQYEQYF. CDR3 DNA sequence: TGTGCCAGCCGGTTTGGGGCGACACAATACGAGCAGTACTTC.

This clone was picked up a small number of times. The rearrangement links TRBV9 to TRBJ2-3, with a possible D match to TRBD1 (6 bases). Per germline, CDR1 SGDLS and CDR2 YYNGEE. The CDR3 runs to 15 residues. Trimming took off 0 bases at V and 6 bases at J, with 14 bases between the two ends. The CDR3 region has the DNA TGTGCCAGCAGCGTAGAAGGGCAGGGGTACGATACGCAGTATTTT. Its protein is CASSVEGQGYDTQYF.

The chain couples TRBV7-9 to TRBJ2-7, with TRBD2 identical over 9 bases. Germline V gene data show CDR1 as SEHNR and CDR2 as FQNEAQ (reference sequence). This CDR3 spans 17 amino acids. V shed 4 bases, J shed 3 bases, and the junction held 13 bases outside the gene matches. For the CDR3, the DNA is TGTGCCAGCAGCTCCAAGGCCGTAGCGGGAGTTGGCTACGAGCAGTACTTC. Its translation is CASSSKAVAGVGYEQYF.

The J gene is TRBJ1-5, the V gene TRBV19, with D uncertain. Germline values: CDR1 LNHDA, CDR2 SQIVND (reference sequence). The CDR3 is 14 amino acids. The ends were cut back, 5 bases at V and 0 bases at J, with 8 bases in the middle. This CDR3 is CASSPVNSNQPQHF. The DNA for the CDR3 is TGTGCCAGTAGTCCTGTTAATAGCAATCAGCCCCAGCATTTT.

The genes are TRBV5-1 and TRBJ2-5; D perhaps matches TRBD2 (6 bases). CDR1 SGHRS and CDR2 YFSETQ come from the germline V gene. The CDR3 runs to 17 residues. The V end was cut by 4 bases, the J end by 1 base, with 20 bases between. CDR3 bases: TGCGCCAGCAGCCTAGCCCTAAATCTGGGGGGCCAAGAGACCCAGTACTTC. It codes for CASSLALNLGGQETQYF.

This clone was seen only a few times. The chain is built from TRBV4-1 and TRBJ2-1; 10 bases match TRBD1. V shed 0 bases and J 5 bases; nucleotides not matched to a gene: 4. CDR1 is MGHRA, CDR2 YSYEKL, per germline. This CDR3 has 16 amino acids. CDR3 sequence: CASSQEGTGADNEQFF. The CDR3 nucleotides read TGCGCCAGCAGCCAAGAGGGGACAGGGGCGGACAATGAGCAGTTCTTC.

The chain carries TRBV2 and TRBJ1-2; D perhaps matches TRBD1 (5 bases). This CDR3 is built from 14 residues. Germline-derived CDR1 and CDR2 are SNHLY and FYNNEI. V dropped 5 bases and J dropped 4 bases, with 14 bases sitting between them. CDR3 DNA: TGTGCCAGCAGTCAGGACGGGGGGGGCTATGGCTACACCTTC. Protein product: CASSQDGGGYGYTF.

The chain is built from TRBV7-9 and TRBJ2-3, with TRBD2 matching 13 bases. The CDR3 has 17 residues. V shed 1 base and J 7 bases; nucleotides not matched to a gene: 8. Germline lookup yields CDR1 SEHNR and CDR2 FQNEAQ (reference sequence). CDR3 amino acids: CASSLGGLAGILNTQYF. CDR3 sequence (DNA): TGTGCCAGCAGCTTAGGGGGACTAGCGGGAATCTTAAATACGCAGTATTTT.

The chain carries TRBV9 and TRBJ1-4; D unresolved. The V end was cut by 3 bases, the J end by 8 bases, with 8 bases between. The V gene's germline CDR1 is SGDLS and CDR2 YYNGEE. The CDR3 covers 12 residues. The CDR3: CASSAEEEKLFF. CDR3 DNA: TGTGCCAGCAGCGCCGAGGAGGAAAAACTGTTTTTT.

This clone was observed a handful of times. This sequence joins TRBV27 and TRBJ2-2, with 9 bases aligning to TRBD2. J gave up 5 bases and V 8 bases, and 9 bases lay outside the gene matches. The CDR3 is 15 amino acids. Per the germline V gene, CDR1 is MNHEY and CDR2 is SMNVEV (reference sequence). The CDR3 DNA follows: TGTGCCAGCGGTTCGGGACTAGCAGCAACCGGGGAGCTGTTTTTT. Its protein product is CASGSGLAATGELFF.

The chain employs TRBV10-3 and TRBJ1-2; 8 nucleotides align to TRBD1. The germline gives CDR1 ENHRY, CDR2 SYGVKD. There are 14 residues in the CDR3. The V segment lost 10 bases and the J segment 4 bases; nucleotides outside the gene matches: 11. The CDR3 is CATKQGGGPYGYTF. DNA for the CDR3: TGTGCCACCAAACAGGGGGGGGGCCCCTATGGCTACACCTTC.

This chain joins TRBV19 and TRBJ2-7; 7 bases align to TRBD1. V gave up 10 bases and J gave up 2 bases; unmatched junction bases: 8. CDR3 length: 13 amino acids. Germline CDR1 reads LNHDA; CDR2 reads SQIVND (reference sequence). This CDR3 reads CATGTVPAYEQYF. The CDR3 DNA is TGTGCCACCGGGACAGTTCCCGCCTACGAGCAGTACTTC.

The chain recombines TRBV5-4 with TRBJ2-5; D may be TRBD2 (5 bases). The J call may be wrong; the DNA end is better matched by TRBJ2-7. Germline V gene lookup returns CDR1 SGHNT and CDR2 YYREEE (reference sequence). The CDR3 is 13 residues long. CDR3 residues: CASSLVTRSEQYF. CDR3 nucleotides: TGTGCCAGCAGCTTGGTCACTAGGAGCGAGCAGTACTTC.

This clone came up a few times. The chain joins TRBV5-1 to TRBJ2-2; the match to TRBD1 covers 7 bases. Germline loops: CDR1 SGHRS, CDR2 YFSETQ. The V gene end was trimmed by 0 bases and the J gene end by 4 bases; junction bases not matched to a gene: 0. CDR3 size: 14 residues. The CDR3 DNA reads TGCGCCAGCAGCTTGGCAGGGGGCACCGGGGAGCTGTTTTTT. This codes for CASSLAGGTGELFF.

This chain joins TRBV6-4 and TRBJ2-3; 10 bases are shared with TRBD2. Per germline, CDR1 MRHNA and CDR2 SNTAGT. CDR3 length: 15 residues. The V and J ends lost 5 bases and 2 bases, in that order; junction bases with no gene match: 4. The CDR3 spells CASSTSGRATDTQYF. The DNA for the CDR3 is TGTGCCAGCAGTACAAGCGGGAGGGCCACAGATACGCAGTATTTT.

The rearrangement uses TRBV5-1 and TRBJ1-5, with D hard to call. The CDR3 is 13 amino acids. V was shortened by 0 bases and J by 9 bases, with 10 bases between the two germline ends. Germline values: CDR1 SGHRS, CDR2 YFSETQ. In DNA, the CDR3 is TGCGCCAGCAGCTTGGACGGGTTGGGGCCCCAGCATTTT. Encoded protein: CASSLDGLGPQHF.

This clone occurred a few times. The DNA for the CDR3 is TGCAGCCCCCTGGAACTAGCGGGAGTGGGGGAGCAGTACTTC. As protein: CSPLELAGVGEQYF. This rearrangement joins TRBV29-1 to TRBJ2-7, with 11 nucleotides matching TRBD2. The CDR3 is 14 amino acids. From germline, CDR1 is SQVTM and CDR2 ANQGSEA. V was pared by 8 bases and J by 7 bases, with 13 bases of the junction left unmatched.

The V call is TRBV11-2, the J call TRBJ1-3; D unresolved. Germline V gene sequence: CDR1 SGHAT, CDR2 FQNNGV. The V gene lost 1 base and the J gene lost 0 bases, with 4 bases spanning the gap. The CDR3 spans 14 residues. In nucleotides, the CDR3 is TGTGCCAGCAGCTTAGTCGGCTCTGGAAACACCATATATTTT. It codes for CASSLVGSGNTIYF.